This T cell receptor (beta chain) stems from a study of shared clonotypes between healthy human individuals. Whole-study results and caveats: Tissue TCR repertoires likely differ from these blood-only repertoires.

The CDR3 spans 16 residues. The germline gives CDR1 KGHSH, CDR2 LQKENI. V lost 6 bases and J lost 2, with 17 bases in between. As concerns this clone: Antigen: not known.

Libraries were prepared by immunoSEQ multiplex PCR; TCRdb keeps only in-frame clonotypes and omits some of them. The profile shows 2 million to 2.5 million clones, 93% of them singletons. The specimen was naive CD4+ T cells from PBMCs. Subset given: CD45RA+ positively selected. The gene calls are TRBV18 and TRBJ1-3; weak D call: TRBD1 (5 bases). The clonotype was recovered from a man aged 18 to 30 in good health. Some clones in this sample may be carry-over from other donors' samples. The CDR3 DNA reads as TGTGCCAGCTCGCATGCCTGGGGGATAGCTGGAAACACCATATATTTT. Translated, it gives CASSHAWGIAGNTIYF.